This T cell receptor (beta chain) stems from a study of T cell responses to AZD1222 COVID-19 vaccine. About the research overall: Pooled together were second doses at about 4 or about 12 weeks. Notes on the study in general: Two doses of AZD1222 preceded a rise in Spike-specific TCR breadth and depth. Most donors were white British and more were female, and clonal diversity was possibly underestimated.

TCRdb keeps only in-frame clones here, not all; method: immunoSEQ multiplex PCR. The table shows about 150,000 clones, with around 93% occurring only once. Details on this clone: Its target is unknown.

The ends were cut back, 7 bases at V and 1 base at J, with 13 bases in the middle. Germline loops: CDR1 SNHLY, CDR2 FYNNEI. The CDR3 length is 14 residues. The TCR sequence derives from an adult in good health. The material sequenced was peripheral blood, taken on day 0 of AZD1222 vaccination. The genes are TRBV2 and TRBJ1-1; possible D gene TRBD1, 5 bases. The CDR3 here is CASTRSRENTEAFF. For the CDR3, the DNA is TGTGCCAGCACGCGGAGCAGGGAGAACACTGAAGCTTTCTTT.